Below, 5 T cell receptor beta chains from the same sample are listed, as sequenced in a study of blood T cell repertoires in COVID-19. Profiled with immunoSEQ multiplex PCR; TCRdb holds only in-frame clones, not every one. This sample has some 270,000 clones; roughly 86% occur once, and the top ten carry around 1.7%. Sequenced input: peripheral blood. These receptors came from an older woman who had recovered from COVID-19.

This clone was counted at least ten times. Other DNA sequences from this sample encode an identical CDR3 as well. The chain is built from TRBV5-1 and TRBJ2-3; a possible D gene is TRBD2 (5 bases). V lost 4 bases to trimming and J lost 6 bases, with 12 bases between them. Germline CDR1 is SGHRS and CDR2 is YFSETQ. CDR3 length equals 13 residues. CDR3 sequence (DNA): TGCGCCAGCAGCCCCCGCTCGGGGGATACGCAGTATTTT. This encodes CASSPRSGDTQYF. Drawing the rest from reference TRBV5-1 and TRBJ2-3, the complete variable domain is KAGVTQTPRYLIKTRGQQVTLSCSPISGHRSVSWYQQTPGQGLQFLFEYFSETQRNKGNFPGRFSGRQFSNSRSEMNVSTLELGDSALYLCASSPRSGDTQYFGPGTRLTVL.

The chain employs TRBV6-5 and TRBJ2-7; possibly TRBD1 for D (6 bases). Germline values: CDR1 MNHEY, CDR2 SVGAGI. The CDR3 loop spans 16 amino acids. Trimming left V 0 bases short and J 1 base short, with 13 bases between. The CDR3 protein is CASSYSEQGPSYEQYF. Here the CDR3 DNA reads TGTGCCAGCAGTTACTCGGAACAGGGCCCATCCTACGAGCAGTACTTC.

V and J are TRBV6-4 and TRBJ1-1; 11 bases line up with TRBD1. The germline V gene encodes CDR1 MRHNA and CDR2 SNTAGT. The ends lost 3 bases at V and 9 bases at J; junction bases unmatched: 3. The CDR3 is 13 amino acids. This CDR3 is CASSDGTGGKAFF. CDR3 in DNA: TGTGCCAGCAGTGATGGGACAGGGGGGAAAGCTTTCTTT.

V is TRBV24-1 and J is TRBJ2-7, with 9 bases identical to TRBD1. This CDR3 is built from 16 residues. Per germline, CDR1 KGHDR and CDR2 SFDVKD. Trimming at V came to 4 bases and at J to 6 bases, leaving 12 bases not matched to a gene. CDR3 in DNA: TGTGCCACCAGTGAAACCGGGACAGGGAAGGTTGGCGAGCAGTACTTC. Residues: CATSETGTGKVGEQYF.

The V call is TRBV9, the J call TRBJ2-1; D is ambiguous. Germline V CDR1 and CDR2: SGDLS, YYNGEE. The CDR3 covers 14 residues. V shed 1 base and J shed 8 bases, with 13 bases lying between them. The CDR3 here is CASSVQVVYDEQFF. For the CDR3, the DNA is TGTGCCAGCAGCGTACAAGTAGTGTACGATGAGCAGTTCTTC.